The clone carrying this TCR beta chain was found many times. Using RNA template, CDR3s of TCR alpha and beta were amplified with iRepertoire arm-PCR. TCRdb called the multiplex PCR reads again in MiXCR, with one record for every CDR3 protein. The sample holds 300,000 to 450,000 distinct CDR3 sequences, 41% seen once. This specimen belongs to a study of glioma-infiltrating T cells. Turning to the study itself: Dexamethasone exposure before glioma surgery was limited to six or fewer days.

The receptor comes from a human donor with low-grade glioma or glioblastoma, undergoing nonglioma brain surgery, or in good health (not recorded which). The material sequenced was glioma tissue, nonneoplastic brain tissue, or PBMCs (not recorded which).

CDR3 amino acids: CASKRGPYNEQFF. CDR3 in DNA: TGTGCCAGCAAAAGGGGTCCCTACAATGAGCAGTTCTTC. V usage is TRBV6-1 and J usage is TRBJ2-1; a possible D gene is TRBD1 (5 bases). The V gene lost 7 bases and the J gene lost 2 bases, with 9 bases spanning the gap. This CDR3 region has 13 residues. Germline V gives CDR1 MNHNS, CDR2 SASEGT.